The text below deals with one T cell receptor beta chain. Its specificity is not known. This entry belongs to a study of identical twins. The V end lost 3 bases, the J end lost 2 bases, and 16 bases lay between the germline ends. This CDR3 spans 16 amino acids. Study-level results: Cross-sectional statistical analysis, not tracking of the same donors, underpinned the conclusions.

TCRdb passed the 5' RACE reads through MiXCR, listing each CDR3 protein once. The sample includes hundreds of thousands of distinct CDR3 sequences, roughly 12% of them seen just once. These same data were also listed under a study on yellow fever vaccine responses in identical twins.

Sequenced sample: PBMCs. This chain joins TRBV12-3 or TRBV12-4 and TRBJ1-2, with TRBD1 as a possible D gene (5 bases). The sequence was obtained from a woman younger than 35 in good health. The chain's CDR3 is CASSFQGVRLNYGYTF. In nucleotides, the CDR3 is TGTGCCAGCAGTTTTCAGGGAGTCAGACTGAACTATGGCTACACCTTC.